This TCR beta chain originates from a study of T cells expressing NK-cell markers. A note on this clonotype: What it binds is unknown.

After re-calling the 5' RACE reads, TCRdb lists one entry per CDR3 protein, DNA absent. This sample's table has 300,000 to 500,000 distinct CDR3 sequences. Study-level points and caveats: Of the CD8+ T cells in over five donors, roughly 1.0-7.0% belonged to dominant NKG2C+ clonotypes. Researchers report these clonotypes also headed the CD3+CD56-NKG2C+ fraction in a handful of donors.

This CDR3 is built from 13 residues. Per the germline V gene, CDR1 is SQVTM and CDR2 is ANQGSEA. Sequencing was done on a sample of blood T cells: a sorted CD56 or NKG2C T cell subset, CD4+ or CD8+ T cells, or bulk PBMC T cells (not recorded which). The sequence was collected from a woman in her forties or fifties in good health. V and J are TRBV29-1 and TRBJ2-5. The CDR3 sequence: CSVEFGIGETQYF.